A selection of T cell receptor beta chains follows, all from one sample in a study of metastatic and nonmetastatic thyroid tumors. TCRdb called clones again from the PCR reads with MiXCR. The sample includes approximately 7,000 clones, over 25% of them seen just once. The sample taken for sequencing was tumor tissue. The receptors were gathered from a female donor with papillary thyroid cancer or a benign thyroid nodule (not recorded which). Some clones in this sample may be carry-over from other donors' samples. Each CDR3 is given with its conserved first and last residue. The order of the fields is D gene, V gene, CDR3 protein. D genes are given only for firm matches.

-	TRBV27	CASSFKGLNEKLFF
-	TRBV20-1	CSARGSGYETEAFF
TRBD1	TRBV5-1	CASSPQDRADYEQYF
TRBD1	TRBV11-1	CAISLGDRGRVNTEAFF
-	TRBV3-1	CDSSLTELRAYEQYF
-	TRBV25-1	CASSELTFQETQYF
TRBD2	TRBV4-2	CASSQGEEGTSGIEQFF
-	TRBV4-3	CASSQTGKGYTEAFF
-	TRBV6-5	CAISFAGRGGYTF
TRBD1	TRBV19	CASSNRQGISPQHF
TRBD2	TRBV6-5	CASSYGLAGGGTEQFF
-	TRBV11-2	CASSFVWADEQYF
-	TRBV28	CASSTGGRLGYGYTF
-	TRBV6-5	CASSSRDTRRVNTEAFF
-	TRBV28	CASSLPGVSYGYTF
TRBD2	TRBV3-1	CASSPRGSNFGELFF
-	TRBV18	CASSPPFGGNEQFF
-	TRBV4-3	CASSQTTQRGEQYF
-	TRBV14	CASSQAGAANYGYTF
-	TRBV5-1	CASSPERGGYGYTF
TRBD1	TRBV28	CASTGQPYEQYF
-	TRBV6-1	CASSPQGQSYEQYF
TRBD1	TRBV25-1	CASSGRTGSTGELFF
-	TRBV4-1	CASSQDPGDHSPLHF
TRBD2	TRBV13	CASSSRLAGDYEQYF
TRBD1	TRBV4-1	CAISRDRRHEQFF
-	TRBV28	CASSLNNQPQHF
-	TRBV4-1	CASSQGRWNTEAFF
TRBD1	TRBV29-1	CSVDAGTGGYKNIQYF
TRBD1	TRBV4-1	CASSQDLYRGIYEQYF
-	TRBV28	CASSFRAIGYGYTF
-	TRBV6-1	CASCWGARNTIYF
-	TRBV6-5	CASSYGGFGYEQFF
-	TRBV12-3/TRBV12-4	CASSLGISSTDTQYF
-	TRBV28	CASSLSVVTPTGKLFF
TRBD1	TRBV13	CASRSGQGPYEQYF
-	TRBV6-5	CASSYGDMDTEAFF
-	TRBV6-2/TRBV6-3	CASSYGLINEQFF
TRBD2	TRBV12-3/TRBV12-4	CASSSSGSYEQYF
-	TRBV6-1	CASSEALRIEAFF
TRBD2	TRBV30	CAWSPLAGDYNEQFF
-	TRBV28	CASMPPRADTQYF
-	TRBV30	CAWTESSYEQYF
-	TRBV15	CATSRDPSSRETQYF
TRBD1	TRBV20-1	CSARAGTGGPGELFF
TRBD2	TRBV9	CASSVTGLASSTDTQYF